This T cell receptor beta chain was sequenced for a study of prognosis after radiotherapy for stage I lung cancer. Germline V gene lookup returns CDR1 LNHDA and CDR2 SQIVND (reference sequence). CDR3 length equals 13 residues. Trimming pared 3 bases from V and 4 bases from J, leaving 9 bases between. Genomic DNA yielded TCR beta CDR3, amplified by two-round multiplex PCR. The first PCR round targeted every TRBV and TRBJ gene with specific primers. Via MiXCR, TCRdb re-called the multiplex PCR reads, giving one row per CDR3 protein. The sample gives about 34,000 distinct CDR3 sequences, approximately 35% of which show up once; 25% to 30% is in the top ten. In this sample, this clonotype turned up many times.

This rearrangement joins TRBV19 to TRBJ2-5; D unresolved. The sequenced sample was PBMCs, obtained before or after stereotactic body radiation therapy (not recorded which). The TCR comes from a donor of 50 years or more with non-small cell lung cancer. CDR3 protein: CASSIGGRETQYF. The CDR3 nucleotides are TGTGCCAGTAGTATCGGCGGAAGAGAGACCCAGTACTTC. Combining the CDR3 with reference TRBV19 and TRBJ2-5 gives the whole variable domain DGGITQSPKYLFRKEGQNVTLSCEQNLNHDAMYWYRQDPGQGLRLIYYSQIVNDFQKGDIAEGYSVSREKKESFPLTVTSAQKNPTAFYLCASSIGGRETQYFGPGTRLLVL.